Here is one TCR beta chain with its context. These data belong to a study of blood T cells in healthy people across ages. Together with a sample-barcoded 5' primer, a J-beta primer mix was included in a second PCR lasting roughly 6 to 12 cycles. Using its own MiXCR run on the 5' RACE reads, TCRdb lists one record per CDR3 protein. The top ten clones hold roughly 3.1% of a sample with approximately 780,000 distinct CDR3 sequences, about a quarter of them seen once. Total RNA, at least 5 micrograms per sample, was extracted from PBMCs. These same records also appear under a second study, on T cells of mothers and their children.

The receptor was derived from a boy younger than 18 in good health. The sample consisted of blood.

The CDR3 protein is CASSIPGQNYGYTF. For the CDR3, the DNA is TGTGCCAGCAGTATCCCGGGACAGAACTATGGCTACACCTTC. This chain joins TRBV28 and TRBJ1-2, with 7 bases that match TRBD1. The length of the CDR3 is 14 residues. The germline CDR1 and CDR2 sequences are MDHEN and SYDVKM. V was pared by 5 bases and J by 2 bases, with 5 bases of the junction left unmatched.